These 27 T cell receptor beta chains originate from one sample sequenced in a study of metastatic and nonmetastatic thyroid tumors. All patients reached thyroid surgery having received no treatment beforehand. Through MiXCR, TCRdb re-clonotyped the PCR reads. The data show around 30,000 clones, under 15% seen once. Source material: blood. The source of these receptors is a female donor with papillary thyroid cancer or a benign thyroid nodule (not recorded which). Some clones in this sample may be carry-over from other donors' samples.

This clone has just a few counts. Mismatch with germline at one junction end may stem from a read error. The chain joins TRBV6-1 to TRBJ2-7; possibly TRBD1 for D (5 bases). This CDR3 spans 14 amino acids. The germline V gene encodes CDR1 MNHNS and CDR2 SASEGT. The CDR3 sequence is CASSEADISYGQYF. The DNA for the CDR3 is TGTGCCAGCAGTGAAGCGGACATCTCCTACGGGCAGTACTTC.

This clone has at least ten counts. V and J are TRBV4-1 and TRBJ2-2; D perhaps matches TRBD2 (7 bases). The V gene lost 1 base and the J gene lost 5 bases, with 20 bases spanning the gap. The CDR3 is 18 residues long. CDR1 is MGHRA, CDR2 YSYEKL, per germline. The CDR3 sequence: CASSQVGIRGAGTGELFF. The CDR3 bases are TGCGCCAGCAGCCAAGTTGGAATTCGGGGGGCAGGAACCGGGGAGCTGTTTTTT.

The J gene is TRBJ1-1, the V gene TRBV6-4, with TRBD1 identical over 7 bases. Germline values: CDR1 MRHNA, CDR2 SNTAGT. The CDR3 runs to 14 residues. J gave up 6 bases and V 4 bases, and 8 bases lay outside the gene matches. The CDR3 is CASSARTGDPEAFF. As DNA, the CDR3 is TGTGCCAGCAGTGCCCGAACAGGGGACCCTGAAGCTTTCTTT.

This clone was counted ten times or more. The V call is TRBV5-6, the J call TRBJ2-1; D unclear. V dropped 3 bases and J dropped 5 bases, with 15 bases sitting between them. Germline V lookup: CDR1 SGHDT, CDR2 YYEEEE. This CDR3 has 15 amino acids. Here the CDR3 reads CASSSSDTYNNEQFF. Written as DNA, the CDR3 is TGTGCCAGCAGCTCTTCTGACACCTACAACAATGAGCAGTTCTTC.

This clone showed up many times. The chain couples TRBV4-1 to TRBJ2-7; weak D call: TRBD2 (6 bases). CDR1 and CDR2 (germline): MGHRA, YSYEKL. This CDR3 spans 16 amino acids. V was clipped by 0 bases and J by 2 bases, with 14 bases between them. As DNA, the CDR3 is TGCGCCAGCAGCCAAGAGGGAAGACTAGGTCCCTACGAGCAGTACTTC. Its protein is CASSQEGRLGPYEQYF.

In this sample, this clone turned up many times. V usage is TRBV12-3 or TRBV12-4 and J usage is TRBJ2-7, with 7 positions matching TRBD2. Trimming removed 3 bases from V and 3 bases from J; junction bases left unmatched: 5. This CDR3 region has 14 residues. The CDR3 DNA follows: TGTGCCAGCAGTTTTAGCGGGCGACACTACGAGCAGTACTTC. Its protein product is CASSFSGRHYEQYF.

This sequence joins TRBV20-1 and TRBJ2-7; D not certain. The CDR3 runs 13 residues. V was clipped by 6 bases and J by 0 bases, with 12 bases between them. CDR1 DFQATT and CDR2 SNEGSKA come from the germline V gene (reference sequence). CDR3 region: CSALDYSSYEQYF. The CDR3 coding sequence is TGCAGTGCGTTGGATTACAGCTCCTACGAGCAGTACTTC.

This clone is labeled as medium-sized. The chain carries TRBV7-3 and TRBJ2-3, with 9 nucleotides matching TRBD2. J lost 2 bases, V lost 2 bases, and 5 bases had no gene match. This CDR3 has 16 amino acids. Germline loops: CDR1 SGHTA, CDR2 FQGTGA. The CDR3: CASSLLAGGTTDTQYF. CDR3 DNA: TGTGCCAGCAGCTTACTCGCGGGAGGGACCACAGATACGCAGTATTTT. The whole variable domain, filled in from reference TRBV7-3 and TRBJ2-3, reads GAGVSQTPSNKVTEKGKYVELRCDPISGHTALYWYRQSLGQGPEFLIYFQGTGAADDSGLPNDRFFAVRPEGSVSTLKIQRTERGDSAVYLCASSLLAGGTTDTQYFGPGTRLTVL.

This clone was found many times. V gene TRBV7-9 combines with J gene TRBJ1-2; D is undetermined. The CDR3 spans 13 residues. Germline CDR1 reads SEHNR; CDR2 reads FQNEAQ (reference sequence). The ends were cut back, 4 bases at V and 4 bases at J, with 10 bases in the middle. CDR3 sequence: CASSSTTVYGYTF. The CDR3 nucleotides are TGTGCCAGCAGCTCAACGACCGTCTATGGCTACACCTTC. Variable domain in full (rest from reference TRBV7-9 and TRBJ1-2): DTGVSQNPRHKITKRGQNVTFRCDPISEHNRLYWYRQTLGQGPEFLTYFQNEAQLEKSRLLSDRFSAERPKGSFSTLEIQRTEQGDSAMYLCASSSTTVYGYTFGSGTRLTVV.

The table lists this clone with many counts. V and J are TRBV15 and TRBJ1-1; D is unresolved. Germline V gene lookup returns CDR1 LNHNV and CDR2 YYDKDF (reference sequence). The germline V and J ends were trimmed by 0 bases and 0 bases, with 8 bases remaining between them. The CDR3 is 15 amino acids. The chain's CDR3 is CATSREREMNTEAFF. CDR3 nucleotide sequence: TGTGCCACCAGCAGAGAGAGGGAGATGAACACTGAAGCTTTCTTT.

At least ten counts were recorded for this clone. Being one base from a much bigger clone, this may be a read error. The chain combines TRBV5-1 with TRBJ2-5, with unresolved D. This CDR3 is built from 18 residues. The germline gives CDR1 SGHRS, CDR2 YFSETQ. The ends were cut back, 7 bases at V and 3 bases at J, with 28 bases in the middle. CDR3 in DNA: TGCGCCAGCGGCACCGATCGGTACCGACGCGATGGGGAAGAGACCCAGTACTTC. Protein sequence: CASGTDRYRRDGEETQYF.

The J gene is TRBJ1-4, the V gene TRBV6-4; no definite D call. Trimming removed 11 bases from V and 2 bases from J, with 15 bases in between. CDR3 length: 14 amino acids. Germline loops: CDR1 MRHNA, CDR2 SNTAGT. CDR3 nucleotide sequence: TGTGCCGGCCGGGATCCGGTCACTAATGAAAAACTGTTTTTT. Encoded protein: CAGRDPVTNEKLFF.

This clone showed up many times. The CDR3 region is CSARPSTDTQYF. In DNA, the CDR3 is TGCAGTGCTAGACCTAGCACAGATACGCAGTATTTT. This sequence joins TRBV20-1 and TRBJ2-3; D unclear. This CDR3 comprises 12 residues. The germline CDR1 and CDR2 sequences are DFQATT and SNEGSKA (reference sequence). The V gene lost 2 bases and the J gene lost 0 bases, with 3 bases spanning the gap.

Comment on this clone: Sequence at one end of the junction differs from germline and may be a read error. This sequence joins TRBV9 and TRBJ2-1; perhaps TRBD1 as D (6 bases). This CDR3 region has 16 residues. Germline lookup yields CDR1 SGDLS and CDR2 YYNGEE. The CDR3, as DNA: TGTGCCAGCAGCGGATACAGGGTCCCCTCCTATAATGAGCAGTTCTTC. Protein: CASSGYRVPSYNEQFF.

This CDR3 is CASTSDMGPSGANVLTF. DNA for the CDR3: TGTGCCAGTACCTCGGACATGGGTCCCTCTGGGGCCAACGTCCTGACTTTC. The genes are TRBV19 and TRBJ2-6; a possible D gene is TRBD1 (5 bases). V gave up 7 bases and J gave up 0 bases, with 16 bases separating them. Germline V lookup: CDR1 LNHDA, CDR2 SQIVND (reference sequence). The CDR3 has 17 amino acids.

This clone was counted ten times or more. The chain employs TRBV4-1 and TRBJ1-2; D might be TRBD1 (5 bases). Trimming cost V 2 bases and J 6 bases, with 22 bases left between them. CDR1 and CDR2 (germline): MGHRA, YSYEKL. The length of the CDR3 is 17 residues. The CDR3: CASSQRGSGGPRDGYTF. CDR3 DNA: TGCGCCAGCAGCCAAAGAGGTTCGGGGGGACCTCGAGATGGCTACACCTTC.

A word on this clone: It may be a read error: a sequence one base away is much more abundant. Other DNA sequences from this sample encode an identical CDR3 as well. CDR3 amino acids: CASSPLNTPDTQYF. The DNA of the CDR3 is TGTGCCAGCAGCCCCCTTAATACTCCCGATACGCAGTATTTT. The chain employs TRBV7-3 and TRBJ2-3; no reliable D call. This CDR3 has 14 residues. CDR1 is SGHTA and CDR2 is FQGTGA in the germline V gene. The V end lost 5 bases, the J end lost 6 bases, and 15 bases lay between the germline ends.

This clone was counted ten times or more. The genes are TRBV7-9 and TRBJ2-7; 7 bases fit TRBD2. The CDR3 has 13 residues. V gave up 5 bases and J gave up 6 bases; unmatched junction bases: 7. Germline lookup yields CDR1 SEHNR and CDR2 FQNEAQ (reference sequence). Here the CDR3 reads CASSVSGIPEQYF. As DNA, the CDR3 is TGTGCCAGCAGCGTAAGCGGGATTCCCGAGCAGTACTTC. The full variable domain, in which reference TRBV7-9 and TRBJ2-7 provide the parts outside the CDR3, is DTGVSQNPRHKITKRGQNVTFRCDPISEHNRLYWYRQTLGQGPEFLTYFQNEAQLEKSRLLSDRFSAERPKGSFSTLEIQRTEQGDSAMYLCASSVSGIPEQYFGPGTRLTVT.

This clone is judged medium-sized (0.01 to 0.1%). The chain is built from TRBV6-4 and TRBJ2-3, with 8 bases matching TRBD2. V lost 4 bases to trimming and J lost 0 bases; unmatched junction nucleotides: 0. The CDR3 is 14 residues long. Germline assignment: CDR1 MRHNA and CDR2 SNTAGT. In nucleotides, the CDR3 is TGTGCCAGCAGTGCTAGCGGGAGCACAGATACGCAGTATTTT. It codes for CASSASGSTDTQYF.

This clone has ten or more counts. V and J are TRBV20-1 and TRBJ2-3, with 8 bases aligning to TRBD2. From germline, CDR1 is DFQATT and CDR2 SNEGSKA (reference sequence). The junction had 8 bases not matched to a gene; V was cut back by 0 bases and J by 6 bases. This CDR3 has 15 amino acids. The CDR3, as DNA: TGCAGTGCTAGAGATGGGAGCGGGAGTTTTGATACGCAGTATTTT. It is translated as CSARDGSGSFDTQYF.

This clone was observed many times. This chain links TRBV20-1 with TRBJ2-5, with 7 bases aligning to TRBD1. CDR1 is DFQATT and CDR2 is SNEGSKA in the germline V gene (reference sequence). J was trimmed by 5 bases and V by 5 bases; bases with no gene match: 11. The CDR3 covers 14 residues. The CDR3 DNA follows: TGCAGTGCTGGCCGGGACAGCGTCAAGGAGACCCAGTACTTC. This sequence encodes CSAGRDSVKETQYF.

By share, this clone counts as medium-sized (0.01 to 0.1%). This chain links TRBV11-2 with TRBJ2-3, with 7 bases fitting TRBD1. CDR1 is SGHAT, CDR2 FQNNGV, per germline. The junction had 4 bases not matched to a gene; V was cut back by 3 bases and J by 1 base. The CDR3 runs to 15 residues. CDR3 region: CASSFRDRRTDTQYF. As DNA, the CDR3 is TGTGCCAGCAGCTTCCGGGACAGACGCACAGATACGCAGTATTTT.

With respect to this clone: One end of the junction does not line up with germline, which may come from a read error. J is TRBJ2-7 and V is TRBV7-9, with TRBD2 matching over 8 bases. Germline V gene data show CDR1 as SEHNR and CDR2 as FQNEAQ (reference sequence). The CDR3 totals 14 residues. The CDR3 nucleotides read TGTGCCAGCAGCCCTCGGGAGGGTTGCCACGAGCGGTACTTC. Its protein is CASSPREGCHERYF.

This clone was detected many times. This chain connects TRBV3-1 to TRBJ1-1, with D unresolved. The CDR3 has 13 residues. Germline V gives CDR1 LGHDT, CDR2 YNNKEL (reference sequence). The V gene lost 0 bases and the J gene lost 7 bases, with 9 bases spanning the gap. This CDR3 reads CASSQDPWGEAFF. DNA of the CDR3: TGTGCCAGCAGCCAAGACCCTTGGGGTGAAGCTTTCTTT.

Ten or more counts support this clone. The chain couples TRBV10-3 to TRBJ1-5; D is possibly TRBD1 (6 bases). Per germline, CDR1 ENHRY and CDR2 SYGVKD. V was cut by 10 bases and J by 0 bases, with 13 bases left in between. CDR3 length: 14 amino acids. CDR3 in amino acids: CATQGLYSNQPQHF. The CDR3 DNA follows: TGTGCCACGCAGGGGTTGTATAGCAATCAGCCCCAGCATTTT.

The chain links TRBV20-1 to TRBJ2-7, with 9 bases matching TRBD1. CDR3 size: 13 residues. Looked up from germline, CDR1 is DFQATT and CDR2 is SNEGSKA (reference sequence). The V segment lost 5 bases and the J segment 1 base; nucleotides outside the gene matches: 3. CDR3: CSAFGTGSYEQYF. In DNA form, the CDR3 reads TGCAGTGCTTTCGGGACAGGGTCCTACGAGCAGTACTTC.

This clone has at least ten counts. The chain uses TRBV3-1 and TRBJ2-5; D not resolved. This CDR3 spans 11 amino acids. Germline V gives CDR1 LGHDT, CDR2 YNNKEL (reference sequence). V was pared by 2 bases and J by 7 bases, with 5 bases between. CDR3 amino acids: CASSQSRTQYF. The DNA for the CDR3 is TGTGCCAGCAGCCAAAGTAGGACCCAGTACTTC.